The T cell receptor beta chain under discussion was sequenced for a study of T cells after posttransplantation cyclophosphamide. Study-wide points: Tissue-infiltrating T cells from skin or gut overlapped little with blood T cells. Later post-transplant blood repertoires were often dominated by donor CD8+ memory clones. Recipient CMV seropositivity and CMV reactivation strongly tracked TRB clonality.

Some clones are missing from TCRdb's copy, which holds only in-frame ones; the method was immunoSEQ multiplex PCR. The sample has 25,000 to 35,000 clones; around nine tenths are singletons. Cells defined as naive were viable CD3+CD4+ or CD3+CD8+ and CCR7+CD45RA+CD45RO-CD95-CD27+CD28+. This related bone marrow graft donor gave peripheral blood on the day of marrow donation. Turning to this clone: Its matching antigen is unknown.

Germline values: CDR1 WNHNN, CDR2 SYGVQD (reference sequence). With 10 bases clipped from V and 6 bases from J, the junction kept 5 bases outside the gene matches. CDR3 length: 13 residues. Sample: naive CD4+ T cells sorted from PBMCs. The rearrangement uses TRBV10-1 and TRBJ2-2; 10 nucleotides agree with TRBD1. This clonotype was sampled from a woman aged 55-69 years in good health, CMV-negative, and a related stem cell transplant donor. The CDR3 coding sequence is TGCGCCACCCGACAGGGGGCATCCGGGGAGCTGTTTTTT. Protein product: CATRQGASGELFF.